This TCR beta chain derives from a study of T cells in Graves' hyperthyroidism and ophthalmopathy. Criteria for exclusion of patients were uncontrolled infection, other autoimmune disease, pregnancy or lactation. Amplified TCR beta CDR3 regions derived from RNA transcripts. The TCR CDR3 was amplified in a first-round RT-PCR using the HTBI primer set. TCRdb independently ran MiXCR on the multiplex PCR reads; one entry per CDR3 protein. Among 700,000 or so distinct CDR3 sequences listed, roughly 15% were seen once. This clonotype occurred many times. Its antigen is undetermined. This CDR3 comprises 10 residues. V was trimmed by 3 bases and J by 6 bases, leaving 0 bases between them. Germline lookup yields CDR1 MDHEN and CDR2 SYDVKM. Findings and caveats of the study: The majority of expanded thyroid clonotypes above 0.001 also appeared in blood.

Sequencing was performed on blood. The chain couples TRBV28 to TRBJ1-5; no firm D call. The sequence derives from a man aged 18 to 35 with Graves' hyperthyroidism. The CDR3 region has the DNA TGTGCCAGCAGTTTTCAGCCCCAGCATTTT. It encodes CASSFQPQHF. Full variable domain (rest looked up from reference TRBV28 and TRBJ1-5): DVKVTQSSRYLVKRTGEKVFLECVQDMDHENMFWYRQDPGLGLRLIYFSYDVKMKEKGDIPEGYSVSREKKERFSLILESASTNQTSMYLCASSFQPQHFGDGTRLSIL.